These 3 T cell receptor beta chains came from one sample sequenced in a study of T cell repertoires in cytomegalovirus infection. TCRdb fed the reads into MiXCR, producing one record per CDR3 protein. Among some 300,000 distinct CDR3 sequences listed, around 9.6% were seen once. Sequencing was done on a sample of PBMCs. These receptors originate from a human donor in good health (CMV status not recorded). Some clones in this sample may be carry-over from other donors' samples.

This clonotype was seen at least ten times. This chain uses TRBV6-4 with TRBJ2-1; 10 bases match TRBD1. Germline loops: CDR1 MRHNA, CDR2 SNTAGT. This CDR3 has 15 residues. V dropped 7 bases and J dropped 5; count of bases not matched to a gene: 8. The CDR3 sequence: CASIWDRGSDNEQFF. CDR3 DNA: TGTGCCAGCATTTGGGACAGGGGTAGCGACAATGAGCAGTTCTTC.

This clonotype has ten or more counts. The V call is TRBV20-1, the J call TRBJ1-1, with no clear D. The germline V gene has CDR1 DFQATT and CDR2 SNEGSKA (reference sequence). The length of the CDR3 is 15 residues. V gave up 1 base and J gave up 1 base, with 13 bases separating them. The DNA for the CDR3 is TGCAGTGCTAGAGCCAGCATGGCGCGGAACACTGAAGCTTTCTTT. It encodes CSARASMARNTEAFF.

This chain links TRBV12-3 or TRBV12-4 with TRBJ2-1, with 7 positions matching TRBD2. The trim removed 6 bases at V and 3 bases at J, leaving 5 bases unmatched. This CDR3 spans 14 amino acids. Here the CDR3 DNA reads TGTGCCAGCAGCCCGGGACTACTCTACAATGAGCAGTTCTTC. Residues: CASSPGLLYNEQFF.